Sequencing of this TCR beta chain was carried out in a study of blood T cell repertoires in COVID-19. Study-level information: The samples span acute and convalescent COVID-19 from the United States, Italy and Spain. Nucleic acid was either cDNA or gDNA, and it came from T cells, B-cell-depleted T cells, or PBMCs.

Authors' analysis steps: Estimated nucleated cell counts came from reference gene primer amplification. The repertoire was sequenced with immunoSEQ multiplex PCR; TCRdb's copy has only in-frame clones and lacks some. That table gives V, J and clone size, and the DNA gave D and trimming. This sample has hundreds of thousands of clones, with more than 80% found just once. The CDR3 covers 13 residues. With 3 bases removed from V and 4 bases from J, the gap between germline ends came to 9 bases. Germline CDR1 reads SGHDT; CDR2 reads YYEEEE. The source material was peripheral blood. The TCR comes from a woman aged 25 to 39 with active or convalescent COVID-19. V and J are TRBV5-6 and TRBJ2-3; perhaps TRBD1 as D (5 bases). CDR3 sequence reads: CASSSQGADTQYF. CDR3 DNA sequence: TGTGCCAGCAGCTCCCAGGGCGCAGATACGCAGTATTTT.